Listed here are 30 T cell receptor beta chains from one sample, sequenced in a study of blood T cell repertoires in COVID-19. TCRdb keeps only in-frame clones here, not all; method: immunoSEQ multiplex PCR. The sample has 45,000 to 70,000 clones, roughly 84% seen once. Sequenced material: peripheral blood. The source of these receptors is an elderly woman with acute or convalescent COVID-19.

Here the CDR3 reads CASSPNRDNEQFF. In DNA form, the CDR3 reads TGTGCCAGCAGCCCTAACAGAGACAATGAGCAGTTCTTC. This rearrangement joins TRBV11-3 to TRBJ2-1; D is ambiguous. CDR3 size: 13 residues. Germline V gene lookup returns CDR1 SGHNT and CDR2 YENEEA. The V and J ends lost 5 bases and 5 bases respectively, with 10 bases between them.

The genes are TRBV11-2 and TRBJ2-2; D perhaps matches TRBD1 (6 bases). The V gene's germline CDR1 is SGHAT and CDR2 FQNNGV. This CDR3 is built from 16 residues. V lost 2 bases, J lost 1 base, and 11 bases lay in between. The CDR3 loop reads CASSLLGARNTGELFF. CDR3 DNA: TGTGCCAGCAGCTTATTGGGGGCAAGGAACACCGGGGAGCTGTTTTTT.

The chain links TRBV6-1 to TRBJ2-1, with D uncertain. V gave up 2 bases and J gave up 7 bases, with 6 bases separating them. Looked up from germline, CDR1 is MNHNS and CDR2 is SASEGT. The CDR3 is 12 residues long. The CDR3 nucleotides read TGTGCCAGCAGTGAAATGAGGAATGAGCAGTTCTTC. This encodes CASSEMRNEQFF.

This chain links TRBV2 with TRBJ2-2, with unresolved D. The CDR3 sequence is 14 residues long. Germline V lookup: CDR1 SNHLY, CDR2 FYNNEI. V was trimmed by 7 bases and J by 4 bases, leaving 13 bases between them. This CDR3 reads CASTAGWVTGELFF. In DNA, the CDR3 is TGTGCCAGCACTGCCGGGTGGGTCACCGGGGAGCTGTTTTTT.

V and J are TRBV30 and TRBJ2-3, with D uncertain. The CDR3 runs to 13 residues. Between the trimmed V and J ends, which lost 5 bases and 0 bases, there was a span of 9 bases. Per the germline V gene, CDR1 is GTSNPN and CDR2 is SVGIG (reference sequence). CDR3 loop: CAWDFSSTDTQYF. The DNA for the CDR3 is TGTGCCTGGGACTTTTCTAGCACAGATACGCAGTATTTT.

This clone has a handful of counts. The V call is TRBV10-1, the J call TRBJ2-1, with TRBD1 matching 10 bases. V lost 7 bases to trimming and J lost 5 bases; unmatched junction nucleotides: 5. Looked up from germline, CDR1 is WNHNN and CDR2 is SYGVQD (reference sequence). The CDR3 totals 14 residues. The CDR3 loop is CASKEGTGDNEQFF. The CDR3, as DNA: TGCGCCAGCAAAGAGGGGACAGGGGACAATGAGCAGTTCTTC.

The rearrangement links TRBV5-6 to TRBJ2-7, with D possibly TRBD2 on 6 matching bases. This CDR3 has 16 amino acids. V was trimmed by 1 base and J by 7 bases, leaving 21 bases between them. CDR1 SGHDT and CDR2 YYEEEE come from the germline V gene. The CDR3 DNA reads TGTGCCAGCAGCTTGTTAGGGACTCCGAGATTTGGGGAGCAGTACTTC. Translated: CASSLLGTPRFGEQYF. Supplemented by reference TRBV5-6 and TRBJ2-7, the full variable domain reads DAGVTQSPTHLIKTRGQQVTLRCSPKSGHDTVSWYQQALGQGPQFIFQYYEEEERQRGNFPDRFSGHQFPNYSSELNVNALLLGDSALYLCASSLLGTPRFGEQYFGPGTRLTVT.

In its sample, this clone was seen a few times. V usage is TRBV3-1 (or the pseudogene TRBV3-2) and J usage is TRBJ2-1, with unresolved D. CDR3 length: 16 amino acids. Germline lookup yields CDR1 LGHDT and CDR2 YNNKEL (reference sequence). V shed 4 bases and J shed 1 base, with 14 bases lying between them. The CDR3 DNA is TGTGCCAGCAGCCCCAGAGACACCGTTTCCTACAATGAGCAGTTCTTC. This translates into CASSPRDTVSYNEQFF.

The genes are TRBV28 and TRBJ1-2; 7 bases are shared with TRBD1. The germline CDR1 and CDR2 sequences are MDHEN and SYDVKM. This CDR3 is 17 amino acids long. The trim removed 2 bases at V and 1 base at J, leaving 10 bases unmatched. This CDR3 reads CASSLRGQWFSNYGYTF. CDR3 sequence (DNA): TGTGCCAGCAGTTTAAGGGGACAGTGGTTTAGTAACTATGGCTACACCTTC.

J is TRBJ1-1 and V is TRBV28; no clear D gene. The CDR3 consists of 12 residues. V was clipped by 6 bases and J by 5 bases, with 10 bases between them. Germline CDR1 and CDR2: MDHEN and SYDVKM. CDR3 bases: TGTGCCAGCAGATCTAGAAGGACTGAAGCTTTCTTT. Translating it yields CASRSRRTEAFF.

The CDR3 nucleotides are TGTGCCAGTAGTATGATTTTGGCGGGGATGGGATCTAATGAAAAACTGTTTTTT. Protein product: CASSMILAGMGSNEKLFF. The chain couples TRBV19 to TRBJ1-4; D gene uncertain. CDR3 length: 18 residues. Trimming shortened V by 3 bases and J by 3 bases, and 20 bases separated the two germline ends. Germline assignment: CDR1 LNHDA and CDR2 SQIVND (reference sequence).

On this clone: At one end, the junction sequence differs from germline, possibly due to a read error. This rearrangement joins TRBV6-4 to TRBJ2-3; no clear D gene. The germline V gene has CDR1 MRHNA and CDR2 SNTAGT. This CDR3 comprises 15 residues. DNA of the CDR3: TGTGCCAGCAGTGACTCTCTCACAACACACAGATACGCAGTATTT. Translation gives CASSDSLTTHRYAVF.

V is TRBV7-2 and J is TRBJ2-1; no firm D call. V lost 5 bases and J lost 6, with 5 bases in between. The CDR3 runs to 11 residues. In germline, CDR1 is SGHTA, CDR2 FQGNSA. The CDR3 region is CASSIINEQFF. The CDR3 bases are TGTGCCAGCAGCATCATCAATGAGCAGTTCTTC. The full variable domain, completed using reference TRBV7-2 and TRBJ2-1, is GAGVSQSPSNKVTEKGKDVELRCDPISGHTALYWYRQSLGQGLEFLIYFQGNSAPDKSGLPSDRFSAERTGGSVSTLTIQRTQQEDSAVYLCASSIINEQFFGPGTRLTVL.

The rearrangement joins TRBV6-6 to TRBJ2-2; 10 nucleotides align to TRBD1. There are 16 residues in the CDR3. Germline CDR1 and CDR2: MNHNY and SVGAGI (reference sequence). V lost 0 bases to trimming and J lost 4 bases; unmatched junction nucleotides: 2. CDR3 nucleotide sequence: TGTGCCAGCAGTTACTCAGACAGGGGGCGCACCGGGGAGCTGTTTTTT. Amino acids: CASSYSDRGRTGELFF.

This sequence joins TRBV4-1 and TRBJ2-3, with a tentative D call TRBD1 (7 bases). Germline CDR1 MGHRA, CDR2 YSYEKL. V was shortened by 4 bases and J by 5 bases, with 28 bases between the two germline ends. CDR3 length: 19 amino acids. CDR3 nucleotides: TGCGCCAGCAGCCCTCTCAGGGGGGACAGAACTTTCCGGGGAGATACGCAGTATTTT. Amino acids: CASSPLRGDRTFRGDTQYF.

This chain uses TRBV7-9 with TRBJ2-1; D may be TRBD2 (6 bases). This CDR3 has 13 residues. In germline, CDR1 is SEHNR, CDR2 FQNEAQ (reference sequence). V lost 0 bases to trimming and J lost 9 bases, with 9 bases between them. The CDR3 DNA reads TGTGCCAGCAGCTTAGCGGGCGGGGTTGAGCAGTTCTTC. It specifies CASSLAGGVEQFF.

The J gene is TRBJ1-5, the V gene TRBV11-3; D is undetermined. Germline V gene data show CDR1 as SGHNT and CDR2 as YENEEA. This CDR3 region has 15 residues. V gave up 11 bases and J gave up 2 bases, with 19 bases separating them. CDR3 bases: TGTGCCCCCAGTGGGTTGGGAGGTGGCAATCAGCCCCAGCATTTT. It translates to CAPSGLGGGNQPQHF.

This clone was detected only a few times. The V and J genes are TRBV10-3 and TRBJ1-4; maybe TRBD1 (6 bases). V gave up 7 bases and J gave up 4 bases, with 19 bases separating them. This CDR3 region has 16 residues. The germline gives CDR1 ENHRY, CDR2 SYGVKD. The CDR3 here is CAIIVGLAGVNEKLFF. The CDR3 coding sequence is TGTGCCATCATCGTAGGATTGGCAGGGGTTAATGAAAAACTGTTTTTT.

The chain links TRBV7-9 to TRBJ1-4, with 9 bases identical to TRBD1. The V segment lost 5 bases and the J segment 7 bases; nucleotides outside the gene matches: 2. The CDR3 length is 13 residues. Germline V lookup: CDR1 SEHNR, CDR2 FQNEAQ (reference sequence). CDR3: CASSPTGGEKLFF. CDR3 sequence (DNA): TGTGCCAGCAGCCCGACAGGGGGTGAAAAACTGTTTTTT.

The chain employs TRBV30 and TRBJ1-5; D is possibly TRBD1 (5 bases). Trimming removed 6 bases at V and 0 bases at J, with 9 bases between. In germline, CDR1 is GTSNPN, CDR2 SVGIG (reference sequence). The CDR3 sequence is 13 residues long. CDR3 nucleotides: TGTGCCTGCCAGGGTAATAGCAATCAGCCCCAGCATTTT. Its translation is CACQGNSNQPQHF. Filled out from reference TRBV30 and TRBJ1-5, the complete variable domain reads SQTIHQWPATLVQPVGSPLSLECTVEGTSNPNLYWYRQAAGRGLQLLFYSVGIGQISSEVPQNLSASRPQDRQFILSSKKLLLSDSGFYLCACQGNSNQPQHFGDGTRLSIL.

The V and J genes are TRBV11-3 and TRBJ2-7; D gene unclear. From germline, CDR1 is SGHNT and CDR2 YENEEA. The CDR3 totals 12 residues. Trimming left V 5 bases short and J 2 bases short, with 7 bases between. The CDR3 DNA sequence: TGTGCCAGCAGCCCTACGGCCTACGAGCAGTACTTC. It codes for CASSPTAYEQYF.

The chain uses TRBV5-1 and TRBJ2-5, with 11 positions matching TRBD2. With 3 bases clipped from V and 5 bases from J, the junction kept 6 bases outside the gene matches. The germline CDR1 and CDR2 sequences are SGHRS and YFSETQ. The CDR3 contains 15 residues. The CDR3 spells CASSSLAGGGETQYF. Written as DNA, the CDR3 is TGCGCCAGCAGCTCCCTAGCGGGGGGCGGCGAGACCCAGTACTTC.

The CDR3 is CASSPPGRGDTEAFF. In DNA, the CDR3 is TGTGCCAGCTCACCACCGGGCAGGGGAGACACTGAAGCTTTCTTT. The V and J genes are TRBV18 and TRBJ1-1, with a tentative D call TRBD1 (6 bases). The V and J ends lost 0 bases and 3 bases respectively, with 11 bases between them. The CDR3 sequence is 15 residues long. Germline V CDR1 and CDR2: KGHSH, LQKENI.

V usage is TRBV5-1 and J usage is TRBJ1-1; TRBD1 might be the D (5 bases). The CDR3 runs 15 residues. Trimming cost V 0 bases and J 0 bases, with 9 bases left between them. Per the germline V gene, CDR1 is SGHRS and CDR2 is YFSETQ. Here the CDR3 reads CASSLDAGMNTEAFF. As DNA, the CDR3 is TGCGCCAGCAGCTTGGATGCAGGGATGAACACTGAAGCTTTCTTT.

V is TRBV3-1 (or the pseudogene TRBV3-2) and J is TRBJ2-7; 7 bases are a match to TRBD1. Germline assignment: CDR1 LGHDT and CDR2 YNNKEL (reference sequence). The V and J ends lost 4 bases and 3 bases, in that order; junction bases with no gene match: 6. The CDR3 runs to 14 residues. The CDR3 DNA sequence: TGTGCCAGCAGCCGCGCCGGGACAGACTACGAGCAGTACTTC. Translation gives CASSRAGTDYEQYF.

CDR3 amino acids: CASSPTLTSGGADTQYF. CDR3 DNA: TGTGCCAGCAGCCCCACCCTGACTAGCGGCGGAGCAGATACGCAGTATTTT. The chain recombines TRBV7-6 with TRBJ2-3; TRBD2 agrees at 9 bases. CDR1 SGHVS and CDR2 FNYEAQ come from the germline V gene. CDR3 size: 17 residues. V was clipped by 5 bases and J by 4 bases; unmatched bases: 13.

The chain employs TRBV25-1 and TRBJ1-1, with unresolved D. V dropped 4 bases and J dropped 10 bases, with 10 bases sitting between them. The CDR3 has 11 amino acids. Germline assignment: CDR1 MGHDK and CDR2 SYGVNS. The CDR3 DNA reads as TGTGCCAGCAGTGGAGGATCAGTAGCTTTCTTT. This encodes CASSGGSVAFF.

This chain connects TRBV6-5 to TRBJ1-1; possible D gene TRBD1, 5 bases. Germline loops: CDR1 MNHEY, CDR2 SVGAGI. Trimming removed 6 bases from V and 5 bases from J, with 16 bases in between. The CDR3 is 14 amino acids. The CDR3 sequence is CASRPDTFGTEAFF. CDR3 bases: TGTGCCAGCAGACCGGACACGTTTGGGACTGAAGCTTTCTTT.

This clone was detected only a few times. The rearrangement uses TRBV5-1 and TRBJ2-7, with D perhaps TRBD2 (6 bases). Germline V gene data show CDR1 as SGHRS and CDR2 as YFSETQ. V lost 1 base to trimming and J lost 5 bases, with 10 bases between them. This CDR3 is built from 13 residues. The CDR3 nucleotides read TGCGCCAGCAGCTTGTGGGGGGAAGACGAGCAGTACTTC. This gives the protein CASSLWGEDEQYF.

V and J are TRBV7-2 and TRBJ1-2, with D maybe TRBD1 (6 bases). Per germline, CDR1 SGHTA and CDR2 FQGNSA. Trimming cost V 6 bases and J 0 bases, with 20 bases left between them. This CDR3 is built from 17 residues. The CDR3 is CASRLFGGRRSNYGYTF. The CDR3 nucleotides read TGTGCCAGCAGGCTTTTTGGGGGCAGGCGCTCTAACTATGGCTACACCTTC.